The 17 T cell receptor beta chains given below trace back to one sample, sequenced in a study of T cells in Graves' hyperthyroidism and ophthalmopathy. TCR beta CDR3 sequences were amplified from RNA transcripts. TCR CDR3 underwent first-round RT-PCR with the HTBI primer set. In TCRdb, the multiplex PCR reads were re-called with MiXCR into one record per CDR3 protein. The repertoire holds around 690,000 distinct CDR3 sequences, with 15% to 20% as singletons. Sequenced input: blood. These receptors were taken from a man aged 50 or older with Graves' hyperthyroidism.

The rearrangement links TRBV2 to TRBJ1-1, with D uncertain. V lost 6 bases and J 0 bases, leaving 8 bases between the germline ends. CDR3 size: 13 residues. CDR1 is SNHLY, CDR2 FYNNEI, per germline. The CDR3: CASRSSVNTEAFF. In nucleotides, the CDR3 is TGTGCCAGCAGGTCCAGTGTGAACACTGAAGCTTTCTTT.

V is TRBV30 and J is TRBJ2-3, with 8 nucleotides matching TRBD1. The CDR3 is 17 amino acids. V gave up 2 bases and J gave up 6 bases; unmatched junction bases: 16. Germline assignment: CDR1 GTSNPN and CDR2 SVGIG (reference sequence). The CDR3, as DNA: TGTGCCTGGAGTACTACCTACAGGGGGACGAGAAAGGATACGCAGTATTTT. As protein: CAWSTTYRGTRKDTQYF.

This clonotype came up many times. This chain connects TRBV2 to TRBJ2-7, with D tentatively TRBD1 or TRBD2 (5 bases each). Germline V gene sequence: CDR1 SNHLY, CDR2 FYNNEI. This CDR3 comprises 15 residues. Trimming removed 3 bases at V and 7 bases at J, with 19 bases between. The CDR3 loop reads CASSEFRGPTEEQYF. In DNA form, the CDR3 reads TGTGCCAGCAGTGAGTTCCGGGGCCCCACGGAAGAGCAGTACTTC.

This chain links TRBV7-9 with TRBJ2-1; possibly TRBD2 for D (5 bases). V lost 2 bases and J 8 bases, leaving 28 bases between the germline ends. CDR1 and CDR2 (germline): SEHNR, FQNEAQ (reference sequence). This CDR3 comprises 19 residues. The CDR3 sequence is CASSLPPPALSGGVDEQFF. The DNA of the CDR3 is TGTGCCAGCAGCTTACCTCCCCCAGCTCTGAGCGGTGGTGTCGATGAGCAGTTCTTC.

This clonotype appeared a few times. The genes are TRBV9 and TRBJ2-2, with D perhaps matching TRBD2 (5 bases). Germline V gene data show CDR1 as SGDLS and CDR2 as YYNGEE. CDR3 length: 17 amino acids. V lost 0 bases to trimming and J lost 1 base, with 13 bases between them. The CDR3 DNA reads TGTGCCAGCAGCGTAGCCCGCAGAGGGCAGAACACCGGGGAGCTGTTTTTT. Its protein product is CASSVARRGQNTGELFF. Full variable domain (outside the CDR3, taken from reference TRBV9 and TRBJ2-2): DSGVTQTPKHLITATGQRVTLRCSPRSGDLSVYWYQQSLDQGLQFLIQYYNGEERAKGNILERFSAQQFPDLHSELNLSSLELGDSALYFCASSVARRGQNTGELFFGEGSRLTVL.

V usage is TRBV30 and J usage is TRBJ1-1; no clear D. Germline V CDR1 and CDR2: GTSNPN, SVGIG (reference sequence). V was trimmed by 0 bases and J by 5 bases, leaving 13 bases between them. CDR3 length: 14 residues. The CDR3 here is CAWSVQGSGTEAFF. CDR3 nucleotide sequence: TGTGCCTGGAGTGTACAAGGGTCGGGGACTGAAGCTTTCTTT.

Details on this clonotype: This may arise from a read error, as a much more abundant clone is one base away. The CDR3 DNA follows: TGTGCCAGCAGGGCTAGCGGGAGTAGTAGGCGAGAGACCCAGTACTTC. Its protein is CASRASGSSRRETQYF. V gene TRBV28 combines with J gene TRBJ2-5; 10 positions agree with TRBD2. Looked up from germline, CDR1 is MDHEN and CDR2 is SYDVKM. CDR3 length: 16 residues. Trimming removed 6 bases from V and 4 bases from J; junction bases left unmatched: 11. Based on the CDR3 plus reference TRBV28 and TRBJ2-5, the full variable domain is DVKVTQSSRYLVKRTGEKVFLECVQDMDHENMFWYRQDPGLGLRLIYFSYDVKMKEKGDIPEGYSVSREKKERFSLILESASTNQTSMYLCASRASGSSRRETQYFGPGTRLLVL.

The chain combines TRBV6-5 with TRBJ1-3, with a tentative D call TRBD1 (6 bases). Germline V gene lookup returns CDR1 MNHEY and CDR2 SVGAGI. There are 14 residues in the CDR3. The V gene lost 0 bases and the J gene lost 4 bases, with 7 bases spanning the gap. The CDR3 reads CASSYSGQGNTIYF. CDR3 bases: TGTGCCAGCAGTTACTCGGGACAAGGAAACACCATATATTTT.

This clonotype was seen ten or more times. The genes are TRBV7-3 and TRBJ2-7; 13 nucleotides agree with TRBD2. V trimming: 5 bases; J trimming: 6 bases; junction bases outside the gene matches: 4. The CDR3 has 14 amino acids. Germline V gives CDR1 SGHTA, CDR2 FQGTGA. The CDR3 spells CASSRTSGSLEQYF. In DNA form, the CDR3 reads TGTGCCAGCAGCCGGACTAGCGGGAGTCTCGAGCAGTACTTC.

The chain carries TRBV29-1 and TRBJ2-3; D tentatively reads TRBD1 or TRBD2 (6 bases each). This CDR3 spans 15 amino acids. V shed 3 bases and J shed 1 base, with 14 bases lying between them. Germline CDR1 reads SQVTM; CDR2 reads ANQGSEA. CDR3 nucleotides: TGCAGCGTTGATTGGGGGGCGGGTCGCACAGATACGCAGTATTTT. This codes for CSVDWGAGRTDTQYF.

This clonotype was seen many times. This sequence joins TRBV29-1 and TRBJ2-3; 8 nucleotides agree with TRBD2. The CDR3 length is 15 residues. J gave up 3 bases and V 2 bases, and 7 bases lay outside the gene matches. CDR1 is SQVTM and CDR2 is ANQGSEA in the germline V gene. This CDR3 is CSVETGSGGTDTQYF. The CDR3 DNA follows: TGCAGCGTTGAAACGGGCAGCGGGGGAACAGATACGCAGTATTTT.

The table lists this clonotype with many counts. This rearrangement joins TRBV7-2 to TRBJ2-3; the D call may be TRBD1 or TRBD2 (6 bases each). V lost 2 bases to trimming and J lost 0 bases, with 12 bases between them. Germline CDR1 reads SGHTA; CDR2 reads FQGNSA. The CDR3 is 16 residues long. The CDR3 sequence is CASSLRGGLSTDTQYF. Here the CDR3 DNA reads TGTGCCAGCAGCTTAAGAGGGGGGCTGAGCACAGATACGCAGTATTTT.

The rearrangement links TRBV5-1 to TRBJ1-2; D not resolved. Between the trimmed V and J ends, which lost 5 bases and 4 bases, there was a span of 12 bases. The CDR3 covers 13 residues. The germline gives CDR1 SGHRS, CDR2 YFSETQ. The CDR3 spells CASSPQSLYGYTF. The CDR3 bases are TGCGCCAGCAGTCCACAGAGCCTCTATGGCTACACCTTC. Variable domain in full (rest from reference TRBV5-1 and TRBJ1-2): KAGVTQTPRYLIKTRGQQVTLSCSPISGHRSVSWYQQTPGQGLQFLFEYFSETQRNKGNFPGRFSGRQFSNSRSEMNVSTLELGDSALYLCASSPQSLYGYTFGSGTRLTVV.

Many counts were recorded for this clonotype. The genes are TRBV7-2 and TRBJ1-1, with 7 bases lining up with TRBD1. The V gene end was trimmed by 5 bases and the J gene end by 0 bases; junction bases not matched to a gene: 3. The CDR3 runs to 14 residues. Germline CDR1 reads SGHTA; CDR2 reads FQGNSA. The CDR3 loop is CASSRQGVNTEAFF. The CDR3 DNA sequence: TGTGCCAGCAGCCGACAGGGTGTGAACACTGAAGCTTTCTTT.

This clonotype was seen ten or more times. The rearrangement links TRBV2 to TRBJ1-1; D is unresolved. The CDR3 is 16 amino acids. Germline V gene lookup returns CDR1 SNHLY and CDR2 FYNNEI. Trimming pared 6 bases from V and 2 bases from J, leaving 19 bases between. CDR3 in amino acids: CASSPSRSGGNTEAFF. The CDR3 DNA is TGTGCCAGCAGCCCCTCAAGGTCAGGAGGAAACACTGAAGCTTTCTTT.

This clonotype has more than one count but fewer than ten. This sequence joins TRBV7-9 and TRBJ2-7, with 10 positions matching TRBD2. Germline CDR1 and CDR2: SEHNR and FQNEAQ (reference sequence). V shed 4 bases, J shed 0 bases, and the junction held 3 bases outside the gene matches. The CDR3 has 15 residues. The CDR3 DNA follows: TGTGCCAGCAGCTCCACTAGCGGGACCTCCTACGAGCAGTACTTC. This sequence encodes CASSSTSGTSYEQYF.

The chain is built from TRBV9 and TRBJ2-2; D remains unclear. Deletions cut 0 bases from V and 3 bases from J, with 9 bases between. Germline CDR1 is SGDLS and CDR2 is YYNGEE. The CDR3 is made up of 15 amino acids. The CDR3 sequence: CASSVGSLDTGELFF. CDR3 nucleotides: TGTGCCAGCAGCGTAGGAAGTCTAGACACCGGGGAGCTGTTTTTT.